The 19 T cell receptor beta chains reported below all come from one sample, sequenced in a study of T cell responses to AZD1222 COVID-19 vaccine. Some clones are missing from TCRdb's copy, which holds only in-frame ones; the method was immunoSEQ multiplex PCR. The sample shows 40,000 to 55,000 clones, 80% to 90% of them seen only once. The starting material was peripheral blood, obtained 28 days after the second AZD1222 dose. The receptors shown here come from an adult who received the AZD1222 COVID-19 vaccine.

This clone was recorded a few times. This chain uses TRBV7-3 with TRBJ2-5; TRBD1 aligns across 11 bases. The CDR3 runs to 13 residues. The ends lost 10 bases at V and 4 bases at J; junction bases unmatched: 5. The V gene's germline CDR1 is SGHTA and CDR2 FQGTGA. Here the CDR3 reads CATGQGAGETQYF. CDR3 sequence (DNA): TGTGCCACCGGACAGGGGGCAGGAGAGACCCAGTACTTC. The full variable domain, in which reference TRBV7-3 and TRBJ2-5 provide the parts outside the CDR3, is GAGVSQTPSNKVTEKGKYVELRCDPISGHTALYWYRQSLGQGPEFLIYFQGTGAADDSGLPNDRFFAVRPEGSVSTLKIQRTERGDSAVYLCATGQGAGETQYFGPGTRLLVL.

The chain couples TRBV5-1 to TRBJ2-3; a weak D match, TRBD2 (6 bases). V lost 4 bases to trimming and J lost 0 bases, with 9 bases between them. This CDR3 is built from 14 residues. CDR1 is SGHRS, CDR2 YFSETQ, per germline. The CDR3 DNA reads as TGCGCCAGCAGCAGGGACTGGAGCACAGATACGCAGTATTTT. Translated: CASSRDWSTDTQYF.

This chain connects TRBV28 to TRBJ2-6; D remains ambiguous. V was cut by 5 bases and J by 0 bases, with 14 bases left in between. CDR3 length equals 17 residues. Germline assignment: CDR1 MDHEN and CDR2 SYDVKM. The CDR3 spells CASSRTWVFSGANVLTF. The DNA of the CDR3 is TGTGCCAGCAGTCGAACGTGGGTCTTCTCTGGGGCCAACGTCCTGACTTTC.

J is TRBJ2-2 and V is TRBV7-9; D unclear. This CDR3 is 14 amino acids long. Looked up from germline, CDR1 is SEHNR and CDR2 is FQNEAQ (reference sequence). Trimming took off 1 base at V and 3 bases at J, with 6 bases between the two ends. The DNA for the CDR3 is TGTGCCAGCAGCTTAGTAGGATACACCGGGGAGCTGTTTTTT. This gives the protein CASSLVGYTGELFF.

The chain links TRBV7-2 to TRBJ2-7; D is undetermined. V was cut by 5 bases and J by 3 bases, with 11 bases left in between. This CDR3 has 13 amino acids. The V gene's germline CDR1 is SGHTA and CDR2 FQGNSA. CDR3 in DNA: TGTGCCAGCAGCCTTGGGTCACACTACGAGCAGTACTTC. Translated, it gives CASSLGSHYEQYF.

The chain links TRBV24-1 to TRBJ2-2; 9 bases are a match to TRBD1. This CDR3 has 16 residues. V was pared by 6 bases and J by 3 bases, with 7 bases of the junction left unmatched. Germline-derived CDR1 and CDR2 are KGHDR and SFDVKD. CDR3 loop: CATSPDRTGDTGELFF. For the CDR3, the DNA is TGTGCCACCAGTCCTGACCGGACAGGGGACACCGGGGAGCTGTTTTTT.

CDR3 coding DNA: TGTGCCAGCAGCCGACAGGGGAACTATGGCTACACCTTC. It specifies CASSRQGNYGYTF. The chain joins TRBV6-2 or TRBV6-3 to TRBJ1-2, with 8 bases matching TRBD1. From germline, CDR1 is MNHEY and CDR2 SVGEGT. The length of the CDR3 is 13 residues. Trimming removed 6 bases from V and 2 bases from J; junction bases left unmatched: 2.

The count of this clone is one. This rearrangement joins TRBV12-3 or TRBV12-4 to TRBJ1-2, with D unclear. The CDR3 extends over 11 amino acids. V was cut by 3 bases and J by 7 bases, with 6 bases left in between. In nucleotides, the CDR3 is TGTGCCAGCAGTTTCGCGGTTGGCTACACCTTC. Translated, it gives CASSFAVGYTF.

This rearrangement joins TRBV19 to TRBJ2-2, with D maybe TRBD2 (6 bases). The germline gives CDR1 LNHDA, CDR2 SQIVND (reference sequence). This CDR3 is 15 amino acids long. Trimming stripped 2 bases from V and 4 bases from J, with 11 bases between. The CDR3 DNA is TGTGCCAGTAGTATAACGGGAGCGACCACCGGGGAGCTGTTTTTT. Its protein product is CASSITGATTGELFF.

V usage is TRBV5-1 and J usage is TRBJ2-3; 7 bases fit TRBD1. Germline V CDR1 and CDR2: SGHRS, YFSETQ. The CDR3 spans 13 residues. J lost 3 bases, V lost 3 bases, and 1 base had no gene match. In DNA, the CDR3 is TGCGCCAGCAGCTCGGACAGGACAGATACGCAGTATTTT. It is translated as CASSSDRTDTQYF. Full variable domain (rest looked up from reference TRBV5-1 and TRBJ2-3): KAGVTQTPRYLIKTRGQQVTLSCSPISGHRSVSWYQQTPGQGLQFLFEYFSETQRNKGNFPGRFSGRQFSNSRSEMNVSTLELGDSALYLCASSSDRTDTQYFGPGTRLTVL.

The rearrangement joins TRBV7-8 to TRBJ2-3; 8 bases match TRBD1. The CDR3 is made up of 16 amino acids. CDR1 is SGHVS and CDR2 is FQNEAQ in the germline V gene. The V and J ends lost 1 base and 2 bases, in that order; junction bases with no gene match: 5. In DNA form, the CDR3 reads TGTGCCAGCAGCTTAGTGGCAGGGGGCGACACAGATACGCAGTATTTT. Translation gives CASSLVAGGDTDTQYF. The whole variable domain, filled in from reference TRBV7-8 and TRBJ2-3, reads GAGVSQSPRYKVAKRGQDVALRCDPISGHVSLFWYQQALGQGPEFLTYFQNEAQLDKSGLPSDRFFAERPEGSVSTLKIQRTQQEDSAVYLCASSLVAGGDTDTQYFGPGTRLTVL.

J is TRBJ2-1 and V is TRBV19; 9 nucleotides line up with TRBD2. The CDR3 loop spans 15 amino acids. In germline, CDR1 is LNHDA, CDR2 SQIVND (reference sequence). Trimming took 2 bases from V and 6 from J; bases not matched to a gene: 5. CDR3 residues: CASSIPGLAVNEQFF. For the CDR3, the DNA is TGTGCCAGTAGTATACCGGGACTAGCCGTCAATGAGCAGTTCTTC.

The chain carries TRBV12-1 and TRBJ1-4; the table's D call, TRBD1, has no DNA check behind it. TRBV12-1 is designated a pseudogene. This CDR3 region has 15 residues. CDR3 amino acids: CASSPGTGGNEKLFF. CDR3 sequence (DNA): TGTGCCAGCAGCCCGGGGACAGGGGGTAATGAAAAACTGTTTTTT.

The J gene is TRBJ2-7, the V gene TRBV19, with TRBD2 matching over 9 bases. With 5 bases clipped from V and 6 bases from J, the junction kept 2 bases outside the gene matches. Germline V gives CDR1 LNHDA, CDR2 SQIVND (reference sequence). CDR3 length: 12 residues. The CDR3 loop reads CASSQTSGEQYF. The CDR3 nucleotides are TGTGCCAGTAGTCAGACTAGCGGCGAGCAGTACTTC.

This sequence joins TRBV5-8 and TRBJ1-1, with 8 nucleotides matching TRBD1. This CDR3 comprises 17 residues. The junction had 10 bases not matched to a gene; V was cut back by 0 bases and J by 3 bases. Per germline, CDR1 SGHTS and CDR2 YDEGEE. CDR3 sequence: CASSLGGAGGEDTEAFF. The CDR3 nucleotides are TGTGCCAGCAGCTTGGGGGGGGCAGGGGGCGAAGACACTGAAGCTTTCTTT.

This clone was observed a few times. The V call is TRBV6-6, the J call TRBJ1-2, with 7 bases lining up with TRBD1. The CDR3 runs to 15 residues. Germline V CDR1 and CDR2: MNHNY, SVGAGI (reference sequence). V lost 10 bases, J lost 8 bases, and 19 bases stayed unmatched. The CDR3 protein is CATQLNRGRRWGYTF. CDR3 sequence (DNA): TGTGCCACCCAGTTGAACAGGGGACGACGATGGGGCTACACCTTC.

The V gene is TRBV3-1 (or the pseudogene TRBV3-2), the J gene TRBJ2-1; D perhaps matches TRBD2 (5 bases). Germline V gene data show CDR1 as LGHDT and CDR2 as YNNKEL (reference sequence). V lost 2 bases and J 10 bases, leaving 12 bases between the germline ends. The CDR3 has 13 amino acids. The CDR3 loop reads CASSQMSGGEQFF. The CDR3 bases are TGTGCCAGCAGCCAAATGAGCGGCGGAGAGCAGTTCTTC.

The CDR3 nucleotides read TGTGCCAGCAGCTCCCGGCGGGCGACTAGCGGGAGGGGGGAGACCCAGTACTTC. Translating gives CASSSRRATSGRGETQYF. The J gene is TRBJ2-5, the V gene TRBV11-2; 14 nucleotides line up with TRBD2. J gave up 5 bases and V 4 bases, and 12 bases lay outside the gene matches. The CDR3 has 18 residues. Per germline, CDR1 SGHAT and CDR2 FQNNGV.

The CDR3 loop reads CASSLDNQPQHF. The CDR3 region has the DNA TGTGCCAGCAGTTTAGACAATCAGCCCCAGCATTTT. V gene TRBV12-3 or TRBV12-4 combines with J gene TRBJ1-5; D remains ambiguous. This CDR3 is built from 12 residues. Deletions cut 1 base from V and 3 bases from J, with 1 base between.